What follows is one TCR beta chain and its context. Its target is not known. Data came from immunoSEQ multiplex PCR; TCRdb stores just in-frame clones and leaves some out. This sample has millions of clones, with approximately 95% found just once. Caucasian adults living in Nashville, Tennessee, provided all samples. Partitioning of CD4+ cells yielded a CD45RA+ naive subset and a CD45RA-negative memory subset. The sample belongs to a study of shared clonotypes between healthy human individuals. Across the whole study: The cohort had two women and three men, ages 18 to 49. Points from the study as a whole: The donor pool, a small one, limited the genetic and exposure-history diversity represented.

Germline V gene lookup returns CDR1 SNHLY and CDR2 FYNNEI. The V segment lost 6 bases and the J segment 3 bases; nucleotides outside the gene matches: 6. This CDR3 is built from 14 residues. The source material was naive CD4+ T cells from PBMCs. Subset given: CD45RA+ positively selected. The TCR sequence derives from a man aged 18 to 30 in good health. Some clones in this sample may be carry-over from other donors' samples. J is TRBJ2-3 and V is TRBV2, with TRBD1 matching 7 bases. The CDR3 coding sequence is TGTGCCAGCAGCGGGACAGTGAGGACAGATACGCAGTATTTT. Amino acids: CASSGTVRTDTQYF.